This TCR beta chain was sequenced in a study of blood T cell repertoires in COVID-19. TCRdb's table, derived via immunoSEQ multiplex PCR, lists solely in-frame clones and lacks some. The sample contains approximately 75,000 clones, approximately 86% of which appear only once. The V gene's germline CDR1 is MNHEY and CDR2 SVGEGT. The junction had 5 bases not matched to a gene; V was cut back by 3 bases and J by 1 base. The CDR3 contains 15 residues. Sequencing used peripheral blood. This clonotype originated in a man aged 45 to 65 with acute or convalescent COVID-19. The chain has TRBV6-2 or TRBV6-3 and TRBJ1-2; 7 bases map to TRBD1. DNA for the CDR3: TGTGCCAGCAGTTATACGACAGGGAATAACTATGGCTACACCTTC. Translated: CASSYTTGNNYGYTF.